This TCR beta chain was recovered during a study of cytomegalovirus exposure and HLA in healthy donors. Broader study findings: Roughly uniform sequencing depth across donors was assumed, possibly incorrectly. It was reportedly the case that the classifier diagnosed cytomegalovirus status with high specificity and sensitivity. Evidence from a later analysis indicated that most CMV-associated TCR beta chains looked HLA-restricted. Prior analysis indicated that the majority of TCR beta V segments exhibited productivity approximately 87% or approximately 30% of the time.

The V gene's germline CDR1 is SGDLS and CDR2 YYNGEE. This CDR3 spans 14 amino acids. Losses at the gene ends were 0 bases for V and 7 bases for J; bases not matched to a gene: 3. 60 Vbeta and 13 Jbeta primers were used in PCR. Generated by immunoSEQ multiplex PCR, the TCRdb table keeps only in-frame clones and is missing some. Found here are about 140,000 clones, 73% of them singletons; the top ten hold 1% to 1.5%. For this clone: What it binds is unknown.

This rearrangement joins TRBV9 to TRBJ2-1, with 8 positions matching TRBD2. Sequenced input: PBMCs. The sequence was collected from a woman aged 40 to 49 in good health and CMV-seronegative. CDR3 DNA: TGTGCCAGCAGCGTAGACGGGGGGGCAAATGAGCAGTTCTTC. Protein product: CASSVDGGANEQFF.